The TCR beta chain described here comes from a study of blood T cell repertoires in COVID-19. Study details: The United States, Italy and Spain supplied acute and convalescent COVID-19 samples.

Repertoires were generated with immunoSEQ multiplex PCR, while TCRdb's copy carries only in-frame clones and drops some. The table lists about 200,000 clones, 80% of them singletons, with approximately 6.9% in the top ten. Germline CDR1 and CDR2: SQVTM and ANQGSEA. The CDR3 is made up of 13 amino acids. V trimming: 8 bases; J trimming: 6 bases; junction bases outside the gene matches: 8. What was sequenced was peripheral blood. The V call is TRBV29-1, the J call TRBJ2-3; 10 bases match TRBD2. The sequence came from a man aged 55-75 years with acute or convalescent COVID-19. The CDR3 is CSLYLAGEDTQYF. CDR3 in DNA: TGCAGCCTATATCTAGCGGGAGAGGATACGCAGTATTTT.